The source of this T cell receptor (beta chain) is a study of cytomegalovirus exposure and HLA in healthy donors. This CDR3 region has 16 residues. Germline V gene lookup returns CDR1 MNHNY and CDR2 SVGAGI (reference sequence). V was clipped by 6 bases and J by 4 bases, with 22 bases between them. It was with 60 Vbeta and 13 Jbeta primers that the PCR ran. The table came from immunoSEQ multiplex PCR; TCRdb's copy has only in-frame clones and leaves some out. The sample lists 200,000 or so clones; 82% were seen once. Study-wide points: In an earlier analysis, productive rearrangement rates for most beta V segments clustered near 87% or 30%. The authors enumerated over 150 TCR beta chains as linked to cytomegalovirus.

A remark on this clone: The antigen is not known.

The chain has TRBV6-6 and TRBJ2-7; possible D gene TRBD1, 6 bases. This clonotype was obtained from a boy younger than 10 in good health and CMV-seronegative. The sequencing sample was made of PBMCs. CDR3 residues: CASRSPPGTIAYEQYF. The CDR3 nucleotides read TGTGCCAGCAGATCTCCGCCCGGGACAATCGCATACGAGCAGTACTTC.